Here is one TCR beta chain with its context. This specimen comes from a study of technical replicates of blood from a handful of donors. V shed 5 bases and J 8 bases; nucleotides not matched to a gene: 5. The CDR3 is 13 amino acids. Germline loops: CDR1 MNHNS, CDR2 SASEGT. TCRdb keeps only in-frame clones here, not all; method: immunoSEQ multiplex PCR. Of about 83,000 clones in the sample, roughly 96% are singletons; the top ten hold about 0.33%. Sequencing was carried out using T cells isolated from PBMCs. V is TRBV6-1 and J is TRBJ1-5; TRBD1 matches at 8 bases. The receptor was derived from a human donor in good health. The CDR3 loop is CASSRTGREPQHF. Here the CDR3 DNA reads TGTGCCAGCAGTAGGACAGGGAGGGAGCCCCAGCATTTT.